What follows are 3 T cell receptor beta chains derived from one specimen sequenced in a study of PD-1 blockade in classical Hodgkin lymphoma. Clones were sequenced by immunoSEQ multiplex PCR, and TCRdb holds only the in-frame ones, with some missing. The profile shows 26,000 or so clones, over 60% of them singletons. All trial patients relapsed after autologous stem cell transplantation. Starting with thawed PBMCs, CD4+ T cells were purified by magnetic negative selection. The source was CD4+ T cells from blood, collected at baseline. The receptor source for this set is a human donor with classical Hodgkin lymphoma.

The rearrangement joins TRBV7-2 to TRBJ1-1; 10 nucleotides match TRBD1. The germline CDR1 and CDR2 sequences are SGHTA and FQGNSA. The CDR3 totals 14 residues. V shed 5 bases, J shed 6 bases, and the junction held 6 bases outside the gene matches. The CDR3 loop is CASSPDRGRAEAFF. The CDR3 coding sequence is TGTGCCAGCAGCCCAGACAGGGGGCGGGCTGAAGCTTTCTTT.

V and J are TRBV4-2 and TRBJ1-1; no clear D. The CDR3 is 15 amino acids. Trimming left V 1 base short and J 0 bases short, with 9 bases between. Germline-derived CDR1 and CDR2 are LGHNA and YNFKEQ. The CDR3 protein is CASSQAGPMNTEAFF. In nucleotides, the CDR3 is TGTGCCAGCAGCCAAGCAGGTCCCATGAACACTGAAGCTTTCTTT.

This chain uses TRBV5-1 with TRBJ1-6; D unclear. This CDR3 is built from 15 residues. CDR1 SGHRS and CDR2 YFSETQ come from the germline V gene. The ends were cut back, 4 bases at V and 7 bases at J, with 15 bases in the middle. The CDR3 region has the DNA TGCGCCAGCAGCCTTCGGACCGCCGAGAATTCACCCCTCCACTTT. This translates into CASSLRTAENSPLHF.